Presented here are 5 T cell receptor beta chains from one specimen sequenced in a study of blood T cell repertoires in COVID-19. Generated by immunoSEQ multiplex PCR, the TCRdb table keeps only in-frame clones and is missing some. The table has over 250,000 clones, approximately 83% seen once. What was sequenced was peripheral blood. These receptors all come from a human donor in a cohort sampled during active COVID-19.

V is TRBV4-3 and J is TRBJ2-2; maybe TRBD2 (5 bases). CDR1 is LGHNA, CDR2 YSLEER, per germline. The V end was cut by 0 bases, the J end by 0 bases, with 8 bases between. The length of the CDR3 is 16 residues. As DNA, the CDR3 is TGCGCCAGCAGCCAAGATTGGGGAGCGAACACCGGGGAGCTGTTTTTT. Residues: CASSQDWGANTGELFF.

This clone was found a few times. This chain joins TRBV18 and TRBJ1-1, with TRBD1 as a possible D gene (5 bases). Trimming took off 3 bases at V and 0 bases at J, with 14 bases between the two ends. The CDR3 totals 16 residues. Germline CDR1 reads KGHSH; CDR2 reads LQKENI. CDR3 region: CASSPGRSPMNTEAFF. The CDR3 region has the DNA TGTGCCAGCTCACCGGGGCGGTCCCCCATGAACACTGAAGCTTTCTTT.

This clone is a singleton in its sample. V gene TRBV2 combines with J gene TRBJ2-1; TRBD2 agrees at 10 bases. V was pared by 10 bases and J by 7 bases, with 10 bases of the junction left unmatched. The CDR3 consists of 14 residues. Germline V gene data show CDR1 as SNHLY and CDR2 as FYNNEI. This chain's CDR3 is CATQSGRALNEQFF. CDR3 DNA sequence: TGTGCCACCCAAAGCGGGAGGGCCTTGAATGAGCAGTTCTTC. The full variable domain, rest sourced from reference TRBV2 and TRBJ2-1, is EPEVTQTPSHQVTQMGQEVILRCVPISNHLYFYWYRQILGQKVEFLVSFYNNEISEKSEIFDDQFSVERPDGSNFTLKIRSTKLEDSAMYFCATQSGRALNEQFFGPGTRLTVL.

CDR3 in DNA: TGTGCCAGCAGCCTCACCGGCGGGGGTATCCCCGGGGAGCTGTTTTTT. Its translation: CASSLTGGGIPGELFF. The chain links TRBV3-1 (or the pseudogene TRBV3-2) to TRBJ2-2, with 7 bases fitting TRBD2. V was clipped by 4 bases and J by 6 bases; unmatched bases: 11. The CDR3 runs 16 residues. Germline lookup yields CDR1 LGHDT and CDR2 YNNKEL (reference sequence).

The V call is TRBV27, the J call TRBJ2-7; the D is unclear. In germline, CDR1 is MNHEY, CDR2 SMNVEV (reference sequence). V was trimmed by 8 bases and J by 4 bases, leaving 6 bases between them. The CDR3 runs 10 residues. CDR3 in DNA: TGTGCCAGCGAAGAGTACGAGCAGTACTTC. Translating it yields CASEEYEQYF.